This T cell receptor (beta chain) derives from a study of Ad26.COV2.S vaccination and SARS-CoV-2 variants listed by TCRdb under 2021. Broadly, across the study: TCRbeta repertoire sequencing served as the tool for gauging how specific and how broad the SARS-CoV-2-reactive T cell receptors were following Ad26.COV2.S vaccination. A total of around 32 samples were included in the TCR-sequenced set, comprising some 20 Ad26.COV2.S vaccine recipients, 5 placebo recipients and 8 SARS-CoV-2 convalescent individuals.

The immunoSEQ Assay was used to sequence TCRbeta CDR3 regions. After extraction, genomic DNA underwent amplification by bias-controlled multiplex PCR, followed by high-throughput sequencing. The published analysis was carried out like this. Collapsing and filtering of sequences were performed to quantify the absolute abundance of each unique TCRbeta CDR3 region. Usable DNA was measured by amplifying reference genes present in all nucleated cells, and TCRbeta template counts were normalized to that usable DNA to estimate T cell fraction. Repertoire TCRs were annotated as SARS-CoV-2-specific by exact matching of V gene, CDR3 amino acid sequence and J gene to a known reactive TCR set. The reference SARS-CoV-2 TCR set was obtained from MIRA and was filtered for enrichment in COVID-19-positive ImmuneCODE repertoires, whereby public or cross-reactive TCRs were removed. Based on the MIRA antigens, annotated TCRs were further analysed at the level of specific ORF or position within ORF. Depth was the summed frequency of annotated unique rearrangements, while breadth was defined as annotated unique rearrangements over total unique productive rearrangements. Two-sided Wilcoxon rank-sum tests were used to compare TCR breadth between groups. As stored in TCRdb, this immuneACCESS dataset retains in-frame rearrangements with V and J assigned. A fraction of the clones does not appear; measured against another copy, unresolved V genes explain less than half of the discrepancy, and the remainder lacks a known reason. That table furnishes V, J and clone size, whereas the DNA furnished D and trimming. The table for this sample lists 150,000 to 200,000 clones; around 90% of them were counted only once. The top ten clones comprise 5% to 7% of the sample.

Trimming takes 2 bases from V and 1 base from J, and the germline ends sit 12 bases apart. The CDR3 sequence holds 15 residues, the cysteine and phenylalanine included. Only the CDR3 part of the read is kept: 45 bases, read in frame from the first base. Based on the germline V gene, the CDR1 and CDR2 sequences are SGDLS and YYNGEE. In the case of this clone: The specificity of this receptor is unknown. Within one base of it there is no much larger clone, and no base qualities were kept.

The label giving this sample's time point can be read as: individuals recovered from natural SARS-CoV-2 infection. Summary of the overall study and its limitations: Ad26.COV2.S recipients had higher spike-specific TCR breadth than placebo recipients (P = 0.0014). The authors noted that total T cell responses may have been underestimated by the TCR breadth and depth analyses. After vaccination, substantial breadth of spike-specific CD8+ and CD4+ T cell responses was reported. Vaccine and placebo recipients had similar non-spike TCR breadth, a finding consistent with the vaccine containing only spike.

The source was peripheral blood, collected after recovery from COVID-19. The chain joins TRBV9 to TRBJ1-1, with no reliable assignment of the D segment. The source of this sequence is a human donor who had recovered from COVID-19. For the CDR3, the sequence is CASSVTQDSNTEAFF. In nucleotide form, the sequence is TGTGCCAGCAGCGTTACACAAGACTCGAACACTGAAGCTTTCTTT.